This T cell receptor beta chain was identified in a study of PD-1 blockade in classical Hodgkin lymphoma (TCRdb year 2020). Study-wide context: A peripheral blood immune signature of response to PD-1 blockade in classical Hodgkin lymphoma was defined using TCR beta sequencing and CyTOF.

The Qiagen DNeasy kit was used to extract genomic DNA from unsorted PBMCs and from the negatively selected CD4+ and CD8+ fractions. TCR beta CDR3 regions were subjected to amplification by immunoSEQ multiplex PCR with primers that anneal to V and J segments. A synthetic immune receptor repertoire was used to minimize amplification bias, and any residual bias was removed computationally once sequencing was done. The authors' pipeline ran thus. Repertoire diversity was quantified as the Shannon entropy index using custom Python scripts. The unsorted, CD4+ and CD8+ repertoires were each analyzed separately, with the exception of combined analyses, where CD4+ and CD8+ sequences were merged in silico. TCRdb provides this immuneACCESS table in a form limited to in-frame rearrangements. Some clones are lacking; in checked studies, under half of them reflect an unresolved V gene, and why the rest are absent is not known. V, J and clone size are those of that table, while D and trimming were read from the DNA. Here the sample has about 22,000 clones; roughly 87% occur a single time. Clones ranked in the top ten supply about 0.24% of the sample.

The CDR3 spans 14 residues, from the cysteine through the phenylalanine. Just CDR3 DNA is preserved here, 42 bases in frame from base 1. The germline V gene (reference sequence) sets CDR1 to SGHNT and CDR2 to YYREEE. V is clipped by 0 bases and J by 5 bases, and the sequence between their germline boundaries is 8 bases long. Results the study describes overall, beyond this receptor: Only a single clinical trial cohort was studied, and what caused the repertoire differences, possibly disease activity or prior therapy, remained undefined. Baseline TCR diversity was reported as lower in newly diagnosed patients than in healthy donors, and lower still in relapsed/refractory patients.

About this clone itself: Its target antigen remains unknown. Within one base of it there is no much larger clone, and no base qualities were kept.

This specimen's time point label, per the study, means: newly diagnosed, previously untreated cHL patient sample. CD4+ T cells were purified from thawed PBMCs by magnetic negative selection with a Miltenyi CD4+ T cell isolation kit. As a comparison group for the relapsed/refractory trial patients, PBMCs from patients with newly diagnosed, previously untreated classical Hodgkin lymphoma were sequenced. Peripheral blood was collected in 8 mL Vacutainer Cell Preparation Tubes, from which PBMCs were isolated by centrifugation and then cryopreserved. Purified CD4+ and CD8+ fractions were prepared only for cases in which an additional PBMC sample was available. Magnetically labelled cells were depleted on LS columns in a quadroMACS separator, and the flow-through was collected as the purified fraction.

The sequence was collected from a human donor with classical Hodgkin lymphoma. In this chain, TRBV5-4 is recombined with TRBJ1-4; a weak D assignment points to TRBD1 (5 bases agree). Material for sequencing was CD4+ T cells from blood. The nucleotide sequence reads as follows: TGTGCCAGCAGCTTGGGAGGGGAGAATGAAAAACTGTTTTTT. It translates to CASSLGGENEKLFF.